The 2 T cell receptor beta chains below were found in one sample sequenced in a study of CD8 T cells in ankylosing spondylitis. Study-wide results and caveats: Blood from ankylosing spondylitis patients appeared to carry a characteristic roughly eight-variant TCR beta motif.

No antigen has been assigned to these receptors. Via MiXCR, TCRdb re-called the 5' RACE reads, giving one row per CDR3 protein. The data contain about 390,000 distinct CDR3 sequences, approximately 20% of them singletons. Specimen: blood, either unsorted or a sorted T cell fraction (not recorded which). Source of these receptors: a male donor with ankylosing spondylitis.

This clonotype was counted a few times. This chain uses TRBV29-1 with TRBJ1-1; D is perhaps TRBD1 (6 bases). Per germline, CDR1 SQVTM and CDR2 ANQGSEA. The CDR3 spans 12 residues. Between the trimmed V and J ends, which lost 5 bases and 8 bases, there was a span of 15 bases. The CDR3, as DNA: TGCAGCGTTTTGACGGAAACAGGGGAAGCTTTCTTT. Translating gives CSVLTETGEAFF.

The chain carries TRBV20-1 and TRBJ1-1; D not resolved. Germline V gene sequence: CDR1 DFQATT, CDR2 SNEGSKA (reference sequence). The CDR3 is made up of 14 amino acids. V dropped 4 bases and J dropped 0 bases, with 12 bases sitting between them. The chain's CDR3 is CSAINRELNTEAFF. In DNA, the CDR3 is TGCAGTGCTATCAACCGGGAATTGAACACTGAAGCTTTCTTT.